This T cell receptor (beta chain) was sequenced during a study of monozygotic twins with inflammatory bowel disease. TCRdb processed the 5' RACE reads again and assigns one entry to each CDR3 protein, with no DNA. This sample's clone table lists around 450,000 distinct CDR3 sequences. Germline lookup yields CDR1 KGHDR and CDR2 SFDVKD. The CDR3 has 14 residues. To note about this clonotype: Antigen specificity is unknown.

Points from the study as a whole: Healthy co-twins had higher TCRbeta inverse Simpson diversity than their IBD twins.

Whole blood without T cell sorting served as the source of isolated total RNA. The chain has TRBV24-1 and TRBJ2-5; the D gene TCRdb calls, TRBD1, cannot be checked with no DNA. Sequenced sample: blood. The sequence derives from a human donor with ulcerative colitis or Crohn's disease, or a healthy co-twin of an affected twin (not recorded which). The CDR3 is CATSDADRAGAQYF.